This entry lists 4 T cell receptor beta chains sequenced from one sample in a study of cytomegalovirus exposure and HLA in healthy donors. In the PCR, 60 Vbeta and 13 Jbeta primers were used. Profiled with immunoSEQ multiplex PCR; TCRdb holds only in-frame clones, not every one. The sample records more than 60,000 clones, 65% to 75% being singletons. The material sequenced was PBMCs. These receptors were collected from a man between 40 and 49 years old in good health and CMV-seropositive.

The CDR3 bases are TGTGCCAGCAGTGACAGGGTCGGCTACACCTTC. It codes for CASSDRVGYTF. V gene TRBV6-1 combines with J gene TRBJ1-2; TRBD1 might be the D (5 bases). V lost 3 bases to trimming and J lost 8 bases, with 7 bases between them. The CDR3 totals 11 residues. Germline V lookup: CDR1 MNHNS, CDR2 SASEGT.

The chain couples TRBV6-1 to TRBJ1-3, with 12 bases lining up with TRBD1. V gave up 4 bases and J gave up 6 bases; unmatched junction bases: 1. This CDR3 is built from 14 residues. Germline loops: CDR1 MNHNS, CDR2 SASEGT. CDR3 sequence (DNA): TGTGCCAGCAGTGGGGACAGGGGGCTAAACACCATATATTTT. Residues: CASSGDRGLNTIYF.

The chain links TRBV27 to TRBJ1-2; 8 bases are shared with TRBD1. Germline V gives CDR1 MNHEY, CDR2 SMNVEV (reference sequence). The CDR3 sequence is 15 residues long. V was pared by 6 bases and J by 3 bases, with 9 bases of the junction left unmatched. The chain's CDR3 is CASRSSQGEDYGYTF. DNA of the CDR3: TGTGCCAGCAGGTCATCACAGGGGGAGGACTATGGCTACACCTTC.

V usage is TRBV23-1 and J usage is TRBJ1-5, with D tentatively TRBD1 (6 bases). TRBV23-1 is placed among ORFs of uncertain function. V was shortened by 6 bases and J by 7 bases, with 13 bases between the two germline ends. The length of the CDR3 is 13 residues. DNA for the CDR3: TGCGCCAGCAGACAGGGATTTTACCAGCCCCAGCATTTT. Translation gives CASRQGFYQPQHF.